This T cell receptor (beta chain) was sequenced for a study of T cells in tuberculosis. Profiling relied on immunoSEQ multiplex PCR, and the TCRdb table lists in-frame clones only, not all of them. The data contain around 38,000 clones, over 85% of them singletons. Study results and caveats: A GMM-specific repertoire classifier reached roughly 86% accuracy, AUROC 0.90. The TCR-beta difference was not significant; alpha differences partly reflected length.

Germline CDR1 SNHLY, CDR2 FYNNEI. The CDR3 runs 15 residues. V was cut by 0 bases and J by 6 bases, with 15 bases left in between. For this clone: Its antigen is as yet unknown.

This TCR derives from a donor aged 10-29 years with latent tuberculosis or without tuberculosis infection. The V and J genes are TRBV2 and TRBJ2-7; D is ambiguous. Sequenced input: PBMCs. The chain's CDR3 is CASSEALWAFGEQYF. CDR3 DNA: TGTGCCAGCAGTGAAGCGCTTTGGGCCTTTGGCGAGCAGTACTTC.